This passage covers 17 T cell receptor beta chains from one sample sequenced in a study of blood T cells in healthy people across ages. Alongside a J-beta primer mix, a sample-barcoded 5' primer served in a second PCR lasting about 7 to 12 cycles. TCRdb called the 5' RACE reads again in MiXCR, with one record for every CDR3 protein. Among 600,000 or so distinct CDR3 sequences listed, around half were seen once. Sequencing was performed on blood. These receptors were collected from a man aged 80 or over in good health.

This clonotype was picked up many times. CDR3: CASRNRQGLFEKLFF. CDR3 nucleotide sequence: TGTGCCAGCAGGAACCGACAGGGGCTGTTTGAAAAACTGTTTTTT. This sequence joins TRBV6-6 and TRBJ1-4; 8 nucleotides agree with TRBD1. CDR1 is MNHNY, CDR2 SVGAGI, per germline (reference sequence). V lost 6 bases to trimming and J lost 7 bases; unmatched junction nucleotides: 10. The CDR3 has 15 residues.

The chain carries TRBV7-9 and TRBJ2-1; D gene unclear. CDR1 is SEHNR, CDR2 FQNEAQ, per germline (reference sequence). The CDR3 is made up of 12 amino acids. V was trimmed by 2 bases and J by 6 bases, leaving 5 bases between them. The CDR3 loop is CASSLPINEQFF. The CDR3 DNA follows: TGTGCCAGCAGCTTACCCATCAATGAGCAGTTCTTC.

Many counts were recorded for this clonotype. This chain uses TRBV6-6 with TRBJ2-1; 7 bases line up with TRBD1. V shed 6 bases and J 2 bases; nucleotides not matched to a gene: 10. The CDR3 is 16 amino acids. Germline V gene lookup returns CDR1 MNHNY and CDR2 SVGAGI (reference sequence). CDR3 bases: TGTGCCAGCAGCATCCGTGGGACAGATACCTACAATGAGCAGTTCTTC. Amino acid sequence: CASSIRGTDTYNEQFF.

The chain is built from TRBV6-6 and TRBJ2-1; 9 nucleotides align to TRBD2. V shed 4 bases, J shed 0 bases, and the junction held 4 bases outside the gene matches. Germline CDR1 and CDR2: MNHNY and SVGAGI (reference sequence). This CDR3 contains 16 residues. CDR3 in DNA: TGTGCCAGCAGTTCTAGCGGGGCCAGCTCCTACAATGAGCAGTTCTTC. It codes for CASSSSGASSYNEQFF.

V is TRBV20-1 and J is TRBJ1-5; D perhaps matches TRBD1 (5 bases). The CDR3 extends over 14 amino acids. V lost 3 bases and J lost 4, with 13 bases in between. CDR1 DFQATT and CDR2 SNEGSKA come from the germline V gene (reference sequence). Written as DNA, the CDR3 is TGCAGTGCTAGTCCCACGGAGGGGAATCAGCCCCAGCATTTT. This gives the protein CSASPTEGNQPQHF.

The table lists this clonotype with a few counts. The chain has TRBV5-1 and TRBJ1-6; perhaps TRBD1 as D (6 bases). This CDR3 has 14 amino acids. Trimming took off 4 bases at V and 9 bases at J, with 14 bases between the two ends. CDR1 is SGHRS, CDR2 YFSETQ, per germline. The CDR3: CASSPEGGVSPLHF. The CDR3 region has the DNA TGCGCCAGCAGCCCAGAGGGGGGTGTTTCACCCCTCCACTTT.

This clonotype came up once. The chain uses TRBV6-2 or TRBV6-3 and TRBJ2-7; D may be TRBD1 or TRBD2 (6 bases each). Germline V gives CDR1 MNHEY, CDR2 SVGEGT. Trimming took off 6 bases at V and 1 base at J, with 25 bases between the two ends. The CDR3 has 18 amino acids. CDR3 protein: CASRMNREVAFRSYEQYF. The CDR3, as DNA: TGTGCCAGCAGAATGAACAGGGAGGTCGCCTTTAGATCCTACGAGCAGTACTTC.

This clonotype has at least ten counts. This rearrangement joins TRBV5-1 to TRBJ2-7; D call uncertain. This CDR3 is 14 amino acids long. Germline CDR1 and CDR2: SGHRS and YFSETQ. Trimming took off 3 bases at V and 0 bases at J, with 10 bases between the two ends. The CDR3 nucleotides are TGCGCCAGCAGCTGGGGTCAACCCTCCTACGAGCAGTACTTC. Translated: CASSWGQPSYEQYF. The whole variable domain, remainder taken from reference TRBV5-1 and TRBJ2-7, is KAGVTQTPRYLIKTRGQQVTLSCSPISGHRSVSWYQQTPGQGLQFLFEYFSETQRNKGNFPGRFSGRQFSNSRSEMNVSTLELGDSALYLCASSWGQPSYEQYFGPGTRLTVT.

The chain has TRBV5-1 and TRBJ2-5, with 9 positions matching TRBD2. The CDR3 extends over 14 amino acids. V shed 6 bases, J shed 3 bases, and the junction held 6 bases outside the gene matches. The germline V gene encodes CDR1 SGHRS and CDR2 YFSETQ. The CDR3 reads CASKTSGSEETQYF. CDR3 DNA sequence: TGCGCCAGCAAAACTAGCGGGTCGGAAGAGACCCAGTACTTC.

This clonotype came up a few times. The genes are TRBV20-1 and TRBJ2-7, with D perhaps TRBD2 (5 bases). Trimming pared 6 bases from V and 5 bases from J, leaving 14 bases between. Germline V gives CDR1 DFQATT, CDR2 SNEGSKA (reference sequence). This CDR3 region has 12 residues. CDR3 in DNA: TGCAGTGCCTCCGGGGATTTGGACGAGCAGTACTTC. Translated, it gives CSASGDLDEQYF.

This clonotype was detected only a few times. This chain uses TRBV7-2 with TRBJ2-7, with D possibly being TRBD2 (5 bases). Gene TRBJ2-5 matches the end of the DNA better, so the J call may be wrong. The CDR3 is 13 amino acids. The germline V gene has CDR1 SGHTA and CDR2 FQGNSA. The CDR3 region has the DNA TGTGCCAGCAGCGCTCCTGCAAGCGGGACCCAGTACTTC. As protein: CASSAPASGTQYF.

This clonotype was seen at least ten times. The chain couples TRBV9 to TRBJ2-7; 8 nucleotides align to TRBD1. The CDR3 covers 13 residues. CDR1 SGDLS and CDR2 YYNGEE come from the germline V gene. The V segment lost 4 bases and the J segment 2 bases; nucleotides outside the gene matches: 2. DNA for the CDR3: TGTGCCAGCAGCTCACAGGGGGCCTACGAGCAGTACTTC. Its protein product is CASSSQGAYEQYF.

The rearrangement links TRBV29-1 to TRBJ1-2, with TRBD1 identical over 9 bases. There are 14 residues in the CDR3. Germline CDR1 SQVTM, CDR2 ANQGSEA. The J segment lost 4 bases and the V segment lost 7 bases, leaving 10 bases of the junction unmatched. CDR3: CSAGDRGVAYGYTF. The CDR3, as DNA: TGCAGCGCGGGAGACAGGGGGGTGGCCTATGGCTACACCTTC.

This clonotype was counted between two and nine times. The chain couples TRBV9 to TRBJ2-1, with D uncertain. Germline-derived CDR1 and CDR2 are SGDLS and YYNGEE. V lost 0 bases, J lost 7 bases, and 8 bases lay in between. There are 13 residues in the CDR3. Here the CDR3 reads CASSVVGDNEQFF. DNA for the CDR3: TGTGCCAGCAGCGTAGTTGGGGATAATGAGCAGTTCTTC.

This clonotype was picked up a small number of times. The chain links TRBV12-3 or TRBV12-4 to TRBJ2-5; tentatively, D is TRBD2 (5 bases). V lost 4 bases, J lost 11 bases, and 17 bases lay in between. This CDR3 is 13 amino acids long. CDR3 DNA sequence: TGTGCCAGCAGTTGGAGGCAGGCCAATGAGCAGTACTTC. Amino acids: CASSWRQANEQYF.

This clonotype occurred once. This chain connects TRBV28 to TRBJ2-1; TRBD2 aligns across 8 bases. The V segment lost 7 bases and the J segment 8 bases; nucleotides outside the gene matches: 7. In germline, CDR1 is MDHEN, CDR2 SYDVKM. The CDR3 extends over 13 amino acids. CDR3 sequence: CASNGRDGYEQFF. As DNA, the CDR3 is TGTGCCAGCAACGGGAGGGATGGGTATGAGCAGTTCTTC.

This chain links TRBV7-9 with TRBJ1-2; 9 positions match TRBD1. The CDR3 contains 14 residues. The germline V gene encodes CDR1 SEHNR and CDR2 FQNEAQ (reference sequence). Losses at the gene ends were 1 base for V and 9 bases for J; bases not matched to a gene: 6. The CDR3 coding sequence is TGTGCCAGCAGCTTAGATCGGGACAGGGATCGCTACACCTTC. This sequence encodes CASSLDRDRDRYTF.